Listed here is a single TCR beta chain. As processed by the authors: Estimation of nucleated cell counts was performed using reference gene primer amplification. The assay was immunoSEQ multiplex PCR, and TCRdb's table has in-frame clones only and misses some. Clone size and the V and J calls come from that table; the DNA yielded D and trimming. The repertoire holds about 23,000 clones, with approximately 86% as singletons. These data come from a study of blood T cell repertoires in COVID-19. The ends were cut back, 0 bases at V and 0 bases at J, with 8 bases in the middle. Germline V lookup: CDR1 SGHNT, CDR2 YYREEE (reference sequence). The length of the CDR3 is 15 residues.

This sequence originates from a human donor with acute or convalescent COVID-19. The donor label of this sample is uncertain. Input material: peripheral blood. The chain employs TRBV5-4 and TRBJ2-3, with D possibly matching TRBD2 (6 bases). Written as DNA, the CDR3 is TGTGCCAGCAGCTTGGACGGGACTAGCACAGATACGCAGTATTTT. This codes for CASSLDGTSTDTQYF. Full variable domain (outside the CDR3, taken from reference TRBV5-4 and TRBJ2-3): ETGVTQSPTHLIKTRGQQVTLRCSSQSGHNTVSWYQQALGQGPQFIFQYYREEENGRGNFPPRFSGLQFPNYSSELNVNALELDDSALYLCASSLDGTSTDTQYFGPGTRLTVL.